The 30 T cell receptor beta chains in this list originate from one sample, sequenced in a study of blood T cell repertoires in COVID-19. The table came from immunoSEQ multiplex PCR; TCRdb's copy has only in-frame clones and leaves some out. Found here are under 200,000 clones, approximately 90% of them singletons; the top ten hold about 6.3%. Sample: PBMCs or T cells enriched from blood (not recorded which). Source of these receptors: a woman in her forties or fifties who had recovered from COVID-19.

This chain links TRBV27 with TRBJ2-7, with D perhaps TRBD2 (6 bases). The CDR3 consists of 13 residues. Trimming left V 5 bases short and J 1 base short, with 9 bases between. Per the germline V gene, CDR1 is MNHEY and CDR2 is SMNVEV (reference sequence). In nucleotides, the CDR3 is TGTGCCAGCAGTCCGCGGGGATCCTACGAGCAGTACTTC. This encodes CASSPRGSYEQYF.

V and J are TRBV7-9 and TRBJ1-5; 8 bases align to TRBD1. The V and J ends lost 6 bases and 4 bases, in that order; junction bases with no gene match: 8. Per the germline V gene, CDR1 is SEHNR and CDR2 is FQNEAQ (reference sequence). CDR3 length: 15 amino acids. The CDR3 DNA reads TGTGCCAGCAGTTTCGGACAGGGAATAAATCAGCCCCAGCATTTT. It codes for CASSFGQGINQPQHF.

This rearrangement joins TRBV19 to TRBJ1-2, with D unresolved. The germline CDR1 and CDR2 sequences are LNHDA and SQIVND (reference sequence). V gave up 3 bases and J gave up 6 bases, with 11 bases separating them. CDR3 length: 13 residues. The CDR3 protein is CASSISWGDGYTF. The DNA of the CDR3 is TGTGCCAGTAGTATCTCCTGGGGAGATGGCTACACCTTC. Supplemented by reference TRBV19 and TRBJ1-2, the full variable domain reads DGGITQSPKYLFRKEGQNVTLSCEQNLNHDAMYWYRQDPGQGLRLIYYSQIVNDFQKGDIAEGYSVSREKKESFPLTVTSAQKNPTAFYLCASSISWGDGYTFGSGTRLTVV.

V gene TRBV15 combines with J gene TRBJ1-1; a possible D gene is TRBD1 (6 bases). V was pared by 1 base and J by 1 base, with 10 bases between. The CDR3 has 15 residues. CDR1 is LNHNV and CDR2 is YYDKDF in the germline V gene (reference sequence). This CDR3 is CATSRVAGENTEAFF. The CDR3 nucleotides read TGTGCCACCAGCAGAGTTGCAGGGGAGAACACTGAAGCTTTCTTT.

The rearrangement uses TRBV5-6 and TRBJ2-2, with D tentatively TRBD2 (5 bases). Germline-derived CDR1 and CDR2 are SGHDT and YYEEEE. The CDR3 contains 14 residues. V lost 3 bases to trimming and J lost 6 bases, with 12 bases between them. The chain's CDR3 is CASSSDYGAGELFF. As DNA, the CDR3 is TGTGCCAGCAGCTCTGACTACGGGGCCGGGGAGCTGTTTTTT.

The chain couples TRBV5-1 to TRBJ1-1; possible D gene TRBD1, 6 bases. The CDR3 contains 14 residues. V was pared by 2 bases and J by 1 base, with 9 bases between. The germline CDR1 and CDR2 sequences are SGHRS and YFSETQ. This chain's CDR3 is CASSLQGGNTEAFF. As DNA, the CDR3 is TGCGCCAGCAGCTTACAGGGTGGGAACACTGAAGCTTTCTTT.

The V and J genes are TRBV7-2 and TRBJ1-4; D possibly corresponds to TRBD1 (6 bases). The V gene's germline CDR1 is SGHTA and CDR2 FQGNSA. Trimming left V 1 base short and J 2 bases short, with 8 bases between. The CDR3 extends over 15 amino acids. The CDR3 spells CASSLGGGTNEKLFF. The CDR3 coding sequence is TGTGCCAGCAGCTTAGGGGGGGGCACTAATGAAAAACTGTTTTTT.

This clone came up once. Here the CDR3 reads CASSQLNEQFF. The CDR3 DNA reads as TGTGCCAGCAGCCAACTCAATGAGCAGTTCTTC. The chain recombines TRBV3-1 (or the pseudogene TRBV3-2) with TRBJ2-1; no reliable D call. V lost 2 bases, J lost 6 bases, and 2 bases lay in between. This CDR3 is 11 amino acids long. Germline loops: CDR1 LGHDT, CDR2 YNNKEL (reference sequence).

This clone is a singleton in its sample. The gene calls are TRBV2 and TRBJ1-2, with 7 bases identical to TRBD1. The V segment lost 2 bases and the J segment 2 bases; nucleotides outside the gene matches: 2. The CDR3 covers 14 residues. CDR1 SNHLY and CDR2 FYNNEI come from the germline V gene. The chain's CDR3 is CASSERGPNYGYTF. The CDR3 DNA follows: TGTGCCAGCAGTGAAAGGGGGCCCAACTATGGCTACACCTTC.

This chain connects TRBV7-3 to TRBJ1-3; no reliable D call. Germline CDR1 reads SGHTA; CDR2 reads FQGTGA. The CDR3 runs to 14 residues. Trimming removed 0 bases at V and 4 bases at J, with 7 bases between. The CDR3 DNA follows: TGTGCCAGCAGCTTAACAGCGGTGGGAAACACCATATATTTT. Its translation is CASSLTAVGNTIYF. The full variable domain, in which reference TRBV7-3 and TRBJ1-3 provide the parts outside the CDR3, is GAGVSQTPSNKVTEKGKYVELRCDPISGHTALYWYRQSLGQGPEFLIYFQGTGAADDSGLPNDRFFAVRPEGSVSTLKIQRTERGDSAVYLCASSLTAVGNTIYFGEGSWLTVV.

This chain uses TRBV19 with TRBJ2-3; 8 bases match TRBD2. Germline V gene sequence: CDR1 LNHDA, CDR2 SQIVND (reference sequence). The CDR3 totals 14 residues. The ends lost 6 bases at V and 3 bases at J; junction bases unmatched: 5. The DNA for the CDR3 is TGTGCCAGTAGCGGACTAGCAGGGACAGATACGCAGTATTTT. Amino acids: CASSGLAGTDTQYF.

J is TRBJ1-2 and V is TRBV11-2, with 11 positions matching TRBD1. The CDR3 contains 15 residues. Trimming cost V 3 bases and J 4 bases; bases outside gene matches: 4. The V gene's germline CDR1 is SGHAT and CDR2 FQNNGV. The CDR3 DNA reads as TGTGCCAGCAGCTTGGGACAGGGGGGCTCCTATGGCTACACCTTC. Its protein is CASSLGQGGSYGYTF.

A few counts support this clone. The CDR3 DNA reads as TGTGCCAGCAGTTCGATTAGGGGGAACACTGAAGCTTTCTTT. Translated, it gives CASSSIRGNTEAFF. The chain employs TRBV2 and TRBJ1-1; D perhaps matches TRBD1 (5 bases). In germline, CDR1 is SNHLY, CDR2 FYNNEI. The V gene lost 5 bases and the J gene lost 1 base, with 11 bases spanning the gap. The CDR3 is 14 amino acids.

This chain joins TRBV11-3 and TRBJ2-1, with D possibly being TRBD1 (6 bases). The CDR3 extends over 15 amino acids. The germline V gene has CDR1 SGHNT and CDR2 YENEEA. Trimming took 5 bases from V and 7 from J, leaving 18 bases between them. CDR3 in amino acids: CASSSDRLPGNEQFF. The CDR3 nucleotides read TGTGCCAGCAGCAGCGACAGGCTCCCGGGAAATGAGCAGTTCTTC.

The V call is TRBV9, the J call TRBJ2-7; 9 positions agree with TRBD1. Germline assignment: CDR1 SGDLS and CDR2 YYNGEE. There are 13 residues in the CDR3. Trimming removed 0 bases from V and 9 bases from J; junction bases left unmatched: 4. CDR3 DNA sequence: TGTGCCAGCAGCGTAGGGACAGGGGAAGGGCAGTACTTC. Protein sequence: CASSVGTGEGQYF.

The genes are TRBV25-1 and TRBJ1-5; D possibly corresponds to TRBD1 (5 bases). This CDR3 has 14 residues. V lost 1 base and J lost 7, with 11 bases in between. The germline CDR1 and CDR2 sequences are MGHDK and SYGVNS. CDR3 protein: CASSEFGGYQPQHF. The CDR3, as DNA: TGTGCCAGCAGTGAATTCGGGGGATACCAGCCCCAGCATTTT.

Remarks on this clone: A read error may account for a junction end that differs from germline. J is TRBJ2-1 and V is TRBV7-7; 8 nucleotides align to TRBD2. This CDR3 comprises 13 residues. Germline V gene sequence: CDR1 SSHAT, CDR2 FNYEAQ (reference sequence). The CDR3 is CASSSERGREQFF. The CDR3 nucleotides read TGTGCTAGCAGCTCGGAGCGGGGGAGGGAGCAGTTCTTC.

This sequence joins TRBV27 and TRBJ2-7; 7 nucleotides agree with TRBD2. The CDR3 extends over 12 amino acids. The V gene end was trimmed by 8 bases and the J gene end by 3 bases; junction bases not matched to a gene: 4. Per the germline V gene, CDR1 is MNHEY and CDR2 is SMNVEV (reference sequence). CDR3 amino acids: CASSWGGYEQYF. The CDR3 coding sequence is TGTGCCAGCTCATGGGGGGGCTACGAGCAGTACTTC.

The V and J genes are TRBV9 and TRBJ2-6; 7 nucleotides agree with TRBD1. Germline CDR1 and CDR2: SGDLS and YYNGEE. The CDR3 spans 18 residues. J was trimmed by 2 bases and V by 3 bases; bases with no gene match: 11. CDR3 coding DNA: TGTGCCAGCAGCGCCCGAGGGGGCCTCGGGGCTGGGGCCAACGTCCTGACTTTC. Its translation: CASSARGGLGAGANVLTF.

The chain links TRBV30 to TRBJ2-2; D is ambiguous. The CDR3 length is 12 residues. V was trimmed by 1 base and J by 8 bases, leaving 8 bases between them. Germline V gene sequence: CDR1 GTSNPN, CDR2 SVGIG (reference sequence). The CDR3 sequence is CAWSAQSGELFF. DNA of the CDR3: TGTGCCTGGAGTGCTCAGTCAGGGGAGCTGTTTTTT.

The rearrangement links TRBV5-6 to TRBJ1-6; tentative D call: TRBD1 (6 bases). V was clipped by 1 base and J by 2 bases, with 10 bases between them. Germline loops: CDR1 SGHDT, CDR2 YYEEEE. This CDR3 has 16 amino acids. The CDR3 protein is CASSLYDRPYNSPLHF. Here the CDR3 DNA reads TGTGCCAGCAGCTTGTATGACAGGCCCTATAATTCACCCCTCCACTTT. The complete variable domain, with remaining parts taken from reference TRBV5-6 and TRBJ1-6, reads DAGVTQSPTHLIKTRGQQVTLRCSPKSGHDTVSWYQQALGQGPQFIFQYYEEEERQRGNFPDRFSGHQFPNYSSELNVNALLLGDSALYLCASSLYDRPYNSPLHFGNGTRLTVT.

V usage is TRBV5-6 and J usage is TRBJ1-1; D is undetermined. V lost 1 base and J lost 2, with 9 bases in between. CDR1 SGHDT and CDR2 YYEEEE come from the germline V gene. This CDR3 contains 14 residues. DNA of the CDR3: TGTGCCAGCAGCTTGTTCCAGGCAAACACTGAAGCTTTCTTT. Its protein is CASSLFQANTEAFF.

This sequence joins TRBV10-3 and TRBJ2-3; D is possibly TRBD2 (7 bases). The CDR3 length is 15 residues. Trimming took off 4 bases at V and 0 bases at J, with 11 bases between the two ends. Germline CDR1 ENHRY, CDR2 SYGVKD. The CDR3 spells CAISAGGTSTDTQYF. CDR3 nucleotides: TGTGCCATCAGTGCGGGGGGCACCAGCACAGATACGCAGTATTTT.

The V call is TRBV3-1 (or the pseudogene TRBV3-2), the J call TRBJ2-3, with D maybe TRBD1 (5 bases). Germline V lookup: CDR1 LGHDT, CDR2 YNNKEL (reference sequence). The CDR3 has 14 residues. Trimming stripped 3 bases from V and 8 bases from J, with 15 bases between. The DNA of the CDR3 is TGTGCCAGCAGCCAGGGGCCAGAGTGGGGTACGCAGTATTTT. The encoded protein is CASSQGPEWGTQYF.

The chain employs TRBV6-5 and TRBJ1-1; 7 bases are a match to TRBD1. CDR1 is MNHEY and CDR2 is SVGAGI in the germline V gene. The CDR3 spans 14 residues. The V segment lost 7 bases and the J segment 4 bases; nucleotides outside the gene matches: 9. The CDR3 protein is CASKLVTGSTEAFF. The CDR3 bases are TGTGCCAGCAAACTGGTGACAGGGAGCACTGAAGCTTTCTTT.

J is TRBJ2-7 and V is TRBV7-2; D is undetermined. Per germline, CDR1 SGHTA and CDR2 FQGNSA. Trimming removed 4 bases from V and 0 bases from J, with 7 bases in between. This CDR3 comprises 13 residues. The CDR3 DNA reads TGTGCCAGCAGCTCCTACCGCTCCTACGAGCAGTACTTC. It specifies CASSSYRSYEQYF.

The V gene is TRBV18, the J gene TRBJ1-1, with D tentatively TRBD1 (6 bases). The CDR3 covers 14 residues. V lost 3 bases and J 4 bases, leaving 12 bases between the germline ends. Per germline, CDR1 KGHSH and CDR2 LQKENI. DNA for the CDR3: TGTGCCAGCTCACCCACAGGGTTGTTCACTGAAGCTTTCTTT. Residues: CASSPTGLFTEAFF.

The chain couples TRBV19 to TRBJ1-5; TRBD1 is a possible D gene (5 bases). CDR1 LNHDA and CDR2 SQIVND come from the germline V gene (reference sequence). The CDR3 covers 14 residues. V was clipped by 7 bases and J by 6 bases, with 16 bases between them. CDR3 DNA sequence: TGTGCCAGTACCCATGGGGGGTTCGGTCAGCCCCAGCATTTT. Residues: CASTHGGFGQPQHF.

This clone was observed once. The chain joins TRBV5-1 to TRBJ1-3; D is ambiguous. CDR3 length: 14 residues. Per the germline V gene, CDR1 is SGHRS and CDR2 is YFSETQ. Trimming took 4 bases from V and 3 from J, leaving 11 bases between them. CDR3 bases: TGCGCCAGCAGCGCGGGTCTGGGTGGAAACACCATATATTTT. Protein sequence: CASSAGLGGNTIYF. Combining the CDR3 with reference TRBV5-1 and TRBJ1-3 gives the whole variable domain KAGVTQTPRYLIKTRGQQVTLSCSPISGHRSVSWYQQTPGQGLQFLFEYFSETQRNKGNFPGRFSGRQFSNSRSEMNVSTLELGDSALYLCASSAGLGGNTIYFGEGSWLTVV.

CDR3 sequence: CATSDFRDRGHPGPDTQYF. CDR3 coding DNA: TGTGCCACCAGTGATTTCCGGGACAGGGGGCACCCCGGCCCAGATACGCAGTATTTT. This chain joins TRBV24-1 and TRBJ2-3; 12 nucleotides agree with TRBD1. The trim removed 1 base at V and 4 bases at J, leaving 11 bases unmatched. CDR3 length: 19 amino acids. CDR1 is KGHDR, CDR2 SFDVKD, per germline.